The 18 T cell receptor beta chains listed next were all sequenced from one sample in a study of breast tumors, draining lymph nodes, adjacent tissues. Via MiXCR, TCRdb re-called the multiplex PCR reads, giving one row per CDR3 protein. Of 200,000 to 300,000 distinct CDR3 sequences in the sample, under 35% were seen once. Breast cancer patients provided tissue from their axillary draining lymph nodes. Material for sequencing was axillary lymph node tissue. These receptors all stem from a female donor with breast cancer. Some clones in this sample may be carry-over from other donors' samples.

The rearrangement joins TRBV29-1 to TRBJ1-5; TRBD1 might be the D (6 bases). The germline gives CDR1 SQVTM, CDR2 ANQGSEA. Trimming shortened V by 4 bases and J by 11 bases, and 33 bases separated the two germline ends. The CDR3 covers 18 residues. For the CDR3, the DNA is TGCAGCGTTGGGAGGGGAACGATAAGGGGGGAGTACCAAGAGACCCAGCATTTT. It specifies CSVGRGTIRGEYQETQHF.

A few counts support this clonotype. The rearrangement uses TRBV28 and TRBJ2-7; 11 bases map to TRBD1. The CDR3 consists of 14 residues. The germline gives CDR1 MDHEN, CDR2 SYDVKM. V shed 10 bases, J shed 1 base, and the junction held 6 bases outside the gene matches. CDR3 sequence: CAIGGQGASYEQYF. DNA of the CDR3: TGTGCCATCGGAGGACAGGGGGCATCCTACGAGCAGTACTTC.

The V and J genes are TRBV7-9 and TRBJ1-4; TRBD1 matches at 7 bases. The germline V gene has CDR1 SEHNR and CDR2 FQNEAQ (reference sequence). The CDR3 runs 16 residues. The V gene end was trimmed by 4 bases and the J gene end by 4 bases; junction bases not matched to a gene: 9. CDR3 loop: CASSSLTGLGNEKLFF. The CDR3 nucleotides read TGTGCCAGCAGCTCGCTGACAGGGTTGGGTAATGAAAAACTGTTTTTT.

In regard to this clonotype: A much larger clone lies a single base off, so this may be a read error. The chain carries TRBV6-1 and TRBJ1-4; D is unclear. This CDR3 is built from 12 residues. Germline V CDR1 and CDR2: MNHNS, SASEGT. The CDR3 DNA reads as TGTGCCAGCAGGAGGAGGGAGGAAAGACTGTTTTTT. Translated: CASRRREERLFF.

This clonotype was seen repeatedly, ten times or more. V gene TRBV5-1 combines with J gene TRBJ1-2; 7 bases are shared with TRBD1. V lost 5 bases, J lost 2 bases, and 12 bases stayed unmatched. Per germline, CDR1 SGHRS and CDR2 YFSETQ. The CDR3 length is 16 residues. CDR3 in DNA: TGCGCCAGCAGTCGGGACAGCCTAGGGGGGAACTATGGCTACACCTTC. Protein product: CASSRDSLGGNYGYTF.

This clonotype was counted many times. The chain joins TRBV10-2 to TRBJ2-1; no firm D call. The CDR3 loop spans 16 amino acids. The germline gives CDR1 WSHSY, CDR2 SAAADI. V was shortened by 4 bases and J by 0 bases, with 13 bases between the two germline ends. CDR3 sequence reads: CASSGPGPPSYNEQFF. Here the CDR3 DNA reads TGCGCCAGCAGTGGTCCCGGTCCTCCCTCCTACAATGAGCAGTTCTTC.

This clonotype showed up many times. The chain joins TRBV2 to TRBJ2-3; TRBD2 agrees at 11 bases. Germline V lookup: CDR1 SNHLY, CDR2 FYNNEI. CDR3 length: 15 residues. V dropped 6 bases and J dropped 2; count of bases not matched to a gene: 4. The CDR3 here is CASRLGLAATDTQYF. CDR3 in DNA: TGTGCCAGCAGATTGGGACTAGCGGCCACAGATACGCAGTATTTT.

This clonotype was seen at least ten times. This chain connects TRBV7-8 to TRBJ1-4; D is unresolved. V shed 5 bases and J shed 6 bases, with 13 bases lying between them. The CDR3 runs 14 residues. Germline values: CDR1 SGHVS, CDR2 FQNEAQ. Here the CDR3 DNA reads TGTGCCAGCAGCGCAGAAGACTTAGATGAAAAACTGTTTTTT. It codes for CASSAEDLDEKLFF.

Ten or more counts support this clonotype. A much larger clone lies one base from this, so it may be a read error. This chain uses TRBV20-1 with TRBJ2-7; TRBD2 matches 12 bases. Germline CDR1 is DFQATT and CDR2 is SNEGSKA (reference sequence). Germline trimming cut 1 base from V and 6 bases from J; bases unmatched to any gene: 4. This CDR3 has 14 amino acids. The CDR3 here is CSARGLAGDSEQYF. DNA for the CDR3: TGCAGTGCTAGAGGACTAGCGGGGGACTCCGAGCAGTACTTC.

As concerns this clonotype: This may be a read error, as it is one base from a much larger clone. The CDR3 does not end in the conserved phenylalanine or tryptophan, so this is likely a read error. The chain employs TRBV11-3 and TRBJ2-7, with TRBD1 as a possible D gene (6 bases). The CDR3 has 15 amino acids. CDR1 is SGHNT, CDR2 YENEEA, per germline. V shed 5 bases and J shed 0 bases, with 14 bases lying between them. Written as DNA, the CDR3 is TGTGCCAGCAGCCCCGGGACATTGAGCTCCTACGAGCAGTACCTC. This sequence encodes CASSPGTLSSYEQYL.

Points on this clonotype: This may stem from a read error, because a much larger clone lies one nucleotide away. The missing conserved phenylalanine or tryptophan at the end of this CDR3 makes a read error likely. This chain connects TRBV19 to TRBJ2-5; 7 positions agree with TRBD1. Looked up from germline, CDR1 is LNHDA and CDR2 is SQIVND (reference sequence). The CDR3 is 16 residues long. The junction had 13 bases not matched to a gene; V was cut back by 4 bases and J by 5 bases. The CDR3: CASSNPYRGGQETQYS. CDR3 DNA sequence: TGTGCCAGTAGTAACCCCTATAGAGGGGGCCAGGAGACCCAGTACTCC.

This clonotype was detected many times. The chain combines TRBV5-4 with TRBJ2-5, with D unresolved. Trimming took off 6 bases at V and 2 bases at J, with 5 bases between the two ends. Per germline, CDR1 SGHNT and CDR2 YYREEE (reference sequence). The CDR3 covers 11 residues. CDR3 residues: CASIYQETQYF. The CDR3, as DNA: TGTGCCAGCATCTATCAAGAGACCCAGTACTTC.

There are many counts of this clonotype. This sequence joins TRBV7-2 and TRBJ2-1, with 9 bases aligning to TRBD2. CDR3 length equals 15 residues. V lost 1 base and J lost 6; bases outside the gene matches: 4. The germline V gene has CDR1 SGHTA and CDR2 FQGNSA. The CDR3 DNA reads as TGTGCCAGCAGCTTAGGGACTAGCGCATTCAATGAGCAGTTCTTC. This sequence encodes CASSLGTSAFNEQFF.

In this sample, this clonotype turned up many times. The chain uses TRBV3-1 and TRBJ2-3, with 11 bases lining up with TRBD2. V lost 9 bases and J lost 9; bases outside the gene matches: 2. Germline CDR1 LGHDT, CDR2 YNNKEL (reference sequence). The CDR3 runs 11 residues. In nucleotides, the CDR3 is TGTGCCAGGGGACTAGCGGTAACGCAGTATTTT. It encodes CARGLAVTQYF.

This clonotype was seen repeatedly, ten times or more. This sequence joins TRBV2 and TRBJ2-1; TRBD2 matches 12 bases. This CDR3 has 15 residues. V was clipped by 4 bases and J by 7 bases; unmatched bases: 5. CDR1 is SNHLY, CDR2 FYNNEI, per germline. In DNA, the CDR3 is TGTGCCAGCAGTGGACTAGCGGGAGTATCGAATGAGCAGTTCTTC. Its translation is CASSGLAGVSNEQFF.

This clonotype was counted ten times or more. J is TRBJ1-5 and V is TRBV6-5; D not resolved. Trimming took off 0 bases at V and 1 base at J, with 4 bases between the two ends. This CDR3 has 14 residues. Germline assignment: CDR1 MNHEY and CDR2 SVGAGI. The CDR3 DNA follows: TGTGCCAGCAGTTACTCATGGAGCAATCAGCCCCAGCATTTT. Translation: CASSYSWSNQPQHF.

The V call is TRBV24-1, the J call TRBJ1-5, with 10 bases lining up with TRBD1. The CDR3 contains 15 residues. Germline loops: CDR1 KGHDR, CDR2 SFDVKD. J was trimmed by 9 bases and V by 0 bases; bases with no gene match: 4. The DNA for the CDR3 is TGTGCCACCAGTGATTTGGGGACAGGGGTCCGGCCCCAGCATTTT. Translating gives CATSDLGTGVRPQHF.

About this clonotype itself: A read error is likely, as this CDR3 ends without the conserved phenylalanine or tryptophan. The chain links TRBV6-2 or TRBV6-3 to TRBJ1-5; D call uncertain. CDR1 MNHEY and CDR2 SVGEGT come from the germline V gene. Trimming removed 10 bases from V and 3 bases from J, with 16 bases in between. The CDR3 has 14 amino acids. The CDR3 sequence: CATSFGSSNQPQHS. CDR3 bases: TGTGCCACTTCTTTTGGCTCCTCCAATCAGCCCCAGCATTCT.